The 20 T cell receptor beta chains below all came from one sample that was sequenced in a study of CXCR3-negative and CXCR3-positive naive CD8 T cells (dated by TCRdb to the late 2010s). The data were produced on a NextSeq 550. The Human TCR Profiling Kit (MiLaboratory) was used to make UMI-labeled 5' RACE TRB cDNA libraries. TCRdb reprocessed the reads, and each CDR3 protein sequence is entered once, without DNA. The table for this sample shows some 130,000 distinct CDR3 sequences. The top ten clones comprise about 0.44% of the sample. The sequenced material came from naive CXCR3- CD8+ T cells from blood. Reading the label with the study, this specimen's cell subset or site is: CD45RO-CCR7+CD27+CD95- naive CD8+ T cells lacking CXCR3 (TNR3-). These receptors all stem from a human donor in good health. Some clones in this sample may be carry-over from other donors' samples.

CDR3 sequence: CASSLTGDGFNTEAFF. This rearrangement joins TRBV7-3 to TRBJ1-1; the TCRdb D gene call, TRBD1, has no DNA to confirm it. Per germline, CDR1 SGHTA and CDR2 FQGTGA. The length of the CDR3 is 16 residues.

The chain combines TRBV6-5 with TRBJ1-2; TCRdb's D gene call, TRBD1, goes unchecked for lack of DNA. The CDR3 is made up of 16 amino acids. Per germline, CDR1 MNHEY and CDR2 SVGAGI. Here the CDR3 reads CASSPGAGGAGYGYTF.

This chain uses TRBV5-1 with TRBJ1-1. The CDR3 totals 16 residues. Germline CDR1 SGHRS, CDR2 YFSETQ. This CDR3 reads CASSLVGGYMNTEAFF.

CDR3 sequence: CASSLYKDNEQFF. V and J are TRBV28 and TRBJ2-1. Per the germline V gene, CDR1 is MDHEN and CDR2 is SYDVKM. The CDR3 is 13 residues long.

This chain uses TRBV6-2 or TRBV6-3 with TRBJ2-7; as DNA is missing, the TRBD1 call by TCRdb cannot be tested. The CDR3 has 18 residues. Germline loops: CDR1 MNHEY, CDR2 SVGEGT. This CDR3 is CASSPPGQGAPIPYEQYF.

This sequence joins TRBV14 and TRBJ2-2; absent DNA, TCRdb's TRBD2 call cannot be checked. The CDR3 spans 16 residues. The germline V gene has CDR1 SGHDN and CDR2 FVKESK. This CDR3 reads CASSQTSGGYTGELFF.

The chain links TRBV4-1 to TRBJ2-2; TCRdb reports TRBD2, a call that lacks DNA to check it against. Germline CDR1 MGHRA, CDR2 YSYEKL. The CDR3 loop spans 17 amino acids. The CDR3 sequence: CASSQVGLAVNTGELFF.

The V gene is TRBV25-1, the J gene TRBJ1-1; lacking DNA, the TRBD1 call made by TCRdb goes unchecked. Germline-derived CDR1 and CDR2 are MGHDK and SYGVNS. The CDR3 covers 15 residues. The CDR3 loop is CASSAFWGPGDEAFF.

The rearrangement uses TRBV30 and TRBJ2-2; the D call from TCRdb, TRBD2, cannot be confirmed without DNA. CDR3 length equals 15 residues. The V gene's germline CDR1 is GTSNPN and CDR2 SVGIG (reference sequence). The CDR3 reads CAWSVAGVTTGELFF. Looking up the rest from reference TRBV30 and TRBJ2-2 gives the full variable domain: SQTIHQWPATLVQPVGSPLSLECTVEGTSNPNLYWYRQAAGRGLQLLFYSVGIGQISSEVPQNLSASRPQDRQFILSSKKLLLSDSGFYLCAWSVAGVTTGELFFGEGSRLTVL.

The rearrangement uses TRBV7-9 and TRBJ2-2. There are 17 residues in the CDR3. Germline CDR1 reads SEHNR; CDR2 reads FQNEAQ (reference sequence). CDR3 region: CASSSPLEPIESGELFF.

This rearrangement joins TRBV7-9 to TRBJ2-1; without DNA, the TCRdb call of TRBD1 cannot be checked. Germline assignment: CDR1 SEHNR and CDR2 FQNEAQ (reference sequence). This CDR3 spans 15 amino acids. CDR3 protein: CASSAQDREINEQFF. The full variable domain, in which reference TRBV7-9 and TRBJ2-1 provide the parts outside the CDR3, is DTGVSQNPRHKITKRGQNVTFRCDPISEHNRLYWYRQTLGQGPEFLTYFQNEAQLEKSRLLSDRFSAERPKGSFSTLEIQRTEQGDSAMYLCASSAQDREINEQFFGPGTRLTVL.

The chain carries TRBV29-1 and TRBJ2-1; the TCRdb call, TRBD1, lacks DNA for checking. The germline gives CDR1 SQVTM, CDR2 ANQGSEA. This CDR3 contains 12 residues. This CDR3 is CSYREMDNEQFF.

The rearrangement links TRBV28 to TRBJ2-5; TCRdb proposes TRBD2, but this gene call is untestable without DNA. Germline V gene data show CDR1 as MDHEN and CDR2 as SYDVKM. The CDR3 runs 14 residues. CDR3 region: CASSPLVAGETQYF.

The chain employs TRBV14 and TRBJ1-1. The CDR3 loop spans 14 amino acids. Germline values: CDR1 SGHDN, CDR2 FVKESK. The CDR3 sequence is CASSQWGVGTEAFF.

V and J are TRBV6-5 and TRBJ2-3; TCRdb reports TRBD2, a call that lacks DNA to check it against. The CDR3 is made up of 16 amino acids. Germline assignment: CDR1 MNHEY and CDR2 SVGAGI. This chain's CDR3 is CASSQQAGGRTDTQYF.

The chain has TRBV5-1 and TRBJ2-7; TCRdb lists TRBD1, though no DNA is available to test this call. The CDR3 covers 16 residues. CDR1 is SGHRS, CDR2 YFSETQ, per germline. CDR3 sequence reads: CASSLDLADRGREQYF.

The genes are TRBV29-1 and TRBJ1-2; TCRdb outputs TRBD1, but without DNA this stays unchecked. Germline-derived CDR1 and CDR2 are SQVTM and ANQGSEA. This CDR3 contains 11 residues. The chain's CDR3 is CSALQGVGYTF.

The CDR3 here is CSALGPGQGFNEQFF. The J gene is TRBJ2-1, the V gene TRBV20-1; TCRdb proposes TRBD1, but this gene call is untestable without DNA. CDR1 and CDR2 (germline): DFQATT, SNEGSKA (reference sequence). This CDR3 is 15 amino acids long.

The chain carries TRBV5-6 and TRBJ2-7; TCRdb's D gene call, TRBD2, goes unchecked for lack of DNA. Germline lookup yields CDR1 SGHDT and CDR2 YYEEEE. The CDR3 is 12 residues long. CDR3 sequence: CASSSGTYEQYF.

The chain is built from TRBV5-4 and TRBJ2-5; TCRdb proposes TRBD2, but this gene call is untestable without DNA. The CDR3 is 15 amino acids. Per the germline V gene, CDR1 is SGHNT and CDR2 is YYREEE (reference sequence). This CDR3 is CASSLEGLAAETQYF.